This T cell receptor beta chain was recovered during a study of T cells in Graves' hyperthyroidism and ophthalmopathy. This clonotype was counted between two and nine times. Its antigen is as yet unknown. Investigators excluded patients with uncontrolled infection, other autoimmune disease, pregnancy or lactation. Study-wide points: Blood held most thyroid clonotypes expanded above 0.001 frequency.

The length of the CDR3 is 13 residues. The V and J ends lost 7 bases and 5 bases respectively, with 12 bases between them. Germline-derived CDR1 and CDR2 are SNHLY and FYNNEI. Using RNA transcripts as the source, TCR beta CDR3 regions were amplified. Using the HTBI primer set, a first-round RT-PCR was run on the TCR CDR3. TCRdb reprocessed the multiplex PCR reads with MiXCR, giving one entry per CDR3 protein. The sample yields fewer than 450,000 distinct CDR3 sequences, less than 20% seen once. The sequence was obtained from a man aged 18-30 years with Graves' ophthalmopathy. V is TRBV2 and J is TRBJ2-1; D gene unclear. The material sequenced was blood. The CDR3 region has the DNA TGTGCCAGCACGAAGGTTGGCGACAATGAGCAGTTCTTC. This translates into CASTKVGDNEQFF.